This record concerns one TCR beta chain sequence. The antigen is not known. This specimen belongs to a study of cytomegalovirus exposure and HLA in healthy donors. Findings and limits, study-wide: Whilst most TCR sequences proved rare, a subset of public TCRs occurred across many donors. Links to common viral pathogens appeared, in a later analysis, for several of the most significant clusters. In a later analysis, V- and J-gene trimming of beta chains associated with a DCLRE1C missense variant, replicated independently.

CDR3 length: 14 amino acids. CDR1 and CDR2 from the germline V gene are LNHDA and SQIVND (reference sequence). J gave up 0 bases and V 7 bases, and 1 base lay outside the gene matches. Researchers ran the PCR with 60 Vbeta and 13 Jbeta primers. Data came from immunoSEQ multiplex PCR; TCRdb stores just in-frame clones and leaves some out. There are approximately 140,000 clones in the sample; 78% occur only once, and 2.8% lies in the top ten. The chain uses TRBV19 and TRBJ2-3; 10 bases align to TRBD2. This TCR derives from a male donor in good health and CMV-seronegative. Sequences were obtained from PBMCs. CDR3 amino acids: CASKGLASTDTQYF. The DNA of the CDR3 is TGTGCCAGTAAGGGACTAGCGAGCACAGATACGCAGTATTTT.